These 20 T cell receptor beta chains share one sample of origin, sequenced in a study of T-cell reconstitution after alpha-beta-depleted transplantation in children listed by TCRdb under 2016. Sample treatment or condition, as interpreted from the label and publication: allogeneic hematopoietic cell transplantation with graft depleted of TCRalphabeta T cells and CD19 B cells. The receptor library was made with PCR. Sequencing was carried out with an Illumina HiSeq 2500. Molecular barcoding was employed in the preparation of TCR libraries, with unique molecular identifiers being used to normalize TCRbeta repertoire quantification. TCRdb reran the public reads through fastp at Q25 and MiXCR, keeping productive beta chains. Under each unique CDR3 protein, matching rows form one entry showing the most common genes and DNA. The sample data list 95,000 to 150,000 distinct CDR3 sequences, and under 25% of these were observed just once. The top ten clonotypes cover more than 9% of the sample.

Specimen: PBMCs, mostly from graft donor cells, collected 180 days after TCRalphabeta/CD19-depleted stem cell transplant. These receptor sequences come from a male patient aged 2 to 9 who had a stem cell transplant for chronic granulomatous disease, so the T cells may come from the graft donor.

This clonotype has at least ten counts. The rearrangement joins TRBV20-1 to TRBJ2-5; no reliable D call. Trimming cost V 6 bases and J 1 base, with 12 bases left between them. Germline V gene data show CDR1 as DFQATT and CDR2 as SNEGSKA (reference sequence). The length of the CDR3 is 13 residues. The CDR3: CSANRGPQETQYF. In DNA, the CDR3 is TGCAGTGCCAACCGAGGCCCCCAAGAGACCCAGTACTTC.

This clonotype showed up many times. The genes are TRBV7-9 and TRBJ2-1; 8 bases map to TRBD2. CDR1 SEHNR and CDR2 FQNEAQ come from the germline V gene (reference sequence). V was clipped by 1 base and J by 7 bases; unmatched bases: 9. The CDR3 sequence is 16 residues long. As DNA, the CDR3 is TGTGCCAGCAGCTTAGAGGCCAGCGGGAGCCGTAATGAGCAGTTCTTC. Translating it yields CASSLEASGSRNEQFF.

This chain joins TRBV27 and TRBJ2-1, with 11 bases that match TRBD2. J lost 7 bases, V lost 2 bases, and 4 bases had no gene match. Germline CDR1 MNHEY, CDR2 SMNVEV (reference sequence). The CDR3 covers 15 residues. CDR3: CASSLARLAGNEQFF. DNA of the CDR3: TGTGCCAGCAGTTTAGCCAGACTAGCGGGAAATGAGCAGTTCTTC.

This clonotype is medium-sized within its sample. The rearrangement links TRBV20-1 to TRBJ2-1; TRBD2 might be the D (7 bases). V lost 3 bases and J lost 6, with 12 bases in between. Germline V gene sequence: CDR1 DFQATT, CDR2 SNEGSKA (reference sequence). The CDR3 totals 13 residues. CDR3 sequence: CSASGGAVNEQFF. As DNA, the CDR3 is TGCAGTGCTAGTGGGGGGGCGGTCAATGAGCAGTTCTTC.

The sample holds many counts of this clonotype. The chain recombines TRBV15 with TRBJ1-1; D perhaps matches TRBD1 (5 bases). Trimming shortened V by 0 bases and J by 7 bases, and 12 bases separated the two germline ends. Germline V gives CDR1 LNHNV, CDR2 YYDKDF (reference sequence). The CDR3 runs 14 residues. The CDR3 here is CATSRDGAPSEAFF. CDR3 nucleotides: TGTGCCACCAGCAGAGATGGGGCGCCGAGTGAAGCTTTCTTT.

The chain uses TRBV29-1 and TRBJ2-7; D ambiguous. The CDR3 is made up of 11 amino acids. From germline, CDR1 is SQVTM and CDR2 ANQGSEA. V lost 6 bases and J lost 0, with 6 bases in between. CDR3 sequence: CSVGFSYEQYF. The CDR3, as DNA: TGCAGCGTAGGGTTCTCCTACGAGCAGTACTTC.

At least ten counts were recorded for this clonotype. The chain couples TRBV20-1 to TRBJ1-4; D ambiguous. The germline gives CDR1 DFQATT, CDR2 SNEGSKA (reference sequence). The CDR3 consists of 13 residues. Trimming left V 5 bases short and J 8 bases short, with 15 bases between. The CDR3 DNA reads TGCAGTGCTCCTAAGGGTCAACAAGAAAAACTGTTTTTT. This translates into CSAPKGQQEKLFF.

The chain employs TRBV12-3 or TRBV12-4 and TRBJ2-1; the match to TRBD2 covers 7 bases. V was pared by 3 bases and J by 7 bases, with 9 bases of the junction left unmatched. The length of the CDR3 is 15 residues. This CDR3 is CASSFGRGSLNEQFF. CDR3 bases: TGTGCCAGCAGTTTTGGTCGCGGGAGCCTAAATGAGCAGTTCTTC.

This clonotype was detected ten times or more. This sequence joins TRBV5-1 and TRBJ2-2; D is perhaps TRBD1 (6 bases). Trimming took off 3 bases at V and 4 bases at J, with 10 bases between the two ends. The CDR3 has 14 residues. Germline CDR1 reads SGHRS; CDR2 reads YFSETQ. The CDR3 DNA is TGCGCCAGCAGCTACGACAGGCCCACCGGGGAGCTGTTTTTT. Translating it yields CASSYDRPTGELFF.

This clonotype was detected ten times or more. CDR3 nucleotide sequence: TGCAGTGCTAGAGACTCGGGAGAGAAAACCGGGGAGCTGTTTTTT. Translation gives CSARDSGEKTGELFF. The chain carries TRBV20-1 and TRBJ2-2, with D perhaps TRBD2 (6 bases). The length of the CDR3 is 15 residues. Germline V gene data show CDR1 as DFQATT and CDR2 as SNEGSKA (reference sequence). The ends were cut back, 0 bases at V and 5 bases at J, with 13 bases in the middle.

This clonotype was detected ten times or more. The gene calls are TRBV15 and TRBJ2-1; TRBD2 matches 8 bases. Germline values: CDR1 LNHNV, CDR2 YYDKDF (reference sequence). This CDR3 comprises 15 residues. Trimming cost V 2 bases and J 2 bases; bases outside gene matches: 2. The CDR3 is CATSRKAGAYNEQFF. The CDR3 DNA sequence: TGTGCCACCAGCAGAAAAGCGGGGGCCTACAATGAGCAGTTCTTC.

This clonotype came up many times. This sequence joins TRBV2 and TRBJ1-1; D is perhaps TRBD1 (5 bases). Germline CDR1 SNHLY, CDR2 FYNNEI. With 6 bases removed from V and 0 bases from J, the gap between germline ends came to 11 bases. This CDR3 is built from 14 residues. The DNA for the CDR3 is TGTGCCAGCAGCTGGGACCGACTGAACACTGAAGCTTTCTTT. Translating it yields CASSWDRLNTEAFF.

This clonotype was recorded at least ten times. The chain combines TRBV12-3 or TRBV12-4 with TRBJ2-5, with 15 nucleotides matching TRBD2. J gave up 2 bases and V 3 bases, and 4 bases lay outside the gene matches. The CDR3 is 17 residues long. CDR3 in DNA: TGTGCCAGCAGTTTGGGACTAGCGGGAGGCAAACAAGAGACCCAGTACTTC. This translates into CASSLGLAGGKQETQYF.

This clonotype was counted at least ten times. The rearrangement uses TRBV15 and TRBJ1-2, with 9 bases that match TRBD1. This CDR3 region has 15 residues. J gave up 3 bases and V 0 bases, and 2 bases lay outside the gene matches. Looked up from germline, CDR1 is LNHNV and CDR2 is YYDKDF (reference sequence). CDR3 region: CATSRDRDRDYGYTF. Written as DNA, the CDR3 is TGTGCCACCAGCAGAGATCGGGACAGGGACTATGGCTACACCTTC.

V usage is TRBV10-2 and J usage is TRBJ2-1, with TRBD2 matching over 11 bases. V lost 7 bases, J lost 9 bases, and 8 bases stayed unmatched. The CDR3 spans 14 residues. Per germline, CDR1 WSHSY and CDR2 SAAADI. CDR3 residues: CASNLPGLAAEQFF. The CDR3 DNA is TGCGCCAGCAATCTCCCGGGACTAGCGGCTGAGCAGTTCTTC.

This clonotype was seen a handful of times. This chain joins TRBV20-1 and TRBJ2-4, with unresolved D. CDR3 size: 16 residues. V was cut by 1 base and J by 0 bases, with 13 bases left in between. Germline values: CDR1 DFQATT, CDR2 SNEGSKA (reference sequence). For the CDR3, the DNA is TGCAGTGCTAGAGCGTCCAAATCAACAGCCAAAAACATTCAGTACTTC. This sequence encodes CSARASKSTAKNIQYF.

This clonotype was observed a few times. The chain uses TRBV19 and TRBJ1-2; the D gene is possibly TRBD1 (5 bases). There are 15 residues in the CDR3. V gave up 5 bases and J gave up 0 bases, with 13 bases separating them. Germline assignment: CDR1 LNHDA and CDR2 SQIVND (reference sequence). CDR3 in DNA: TGTGCCAGTAGTCCGACCCAGGGAGCTAACTATGGCTACACCTTC. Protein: CASSPTQGANYGYTF.

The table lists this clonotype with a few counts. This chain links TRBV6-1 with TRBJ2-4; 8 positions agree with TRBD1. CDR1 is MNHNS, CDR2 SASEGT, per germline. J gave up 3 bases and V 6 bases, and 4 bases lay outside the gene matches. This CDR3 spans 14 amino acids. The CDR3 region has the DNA TGTGCCAGCAGGAAGACAGGGGACAAAAACATTCAGTACTTC. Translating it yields CASRKTGDKNIQYF.

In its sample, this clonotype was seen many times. In nucleotides, the CDR3 is TGTGCCAGCAGCCAAGAGATCTTCTCTGGGGCCAACGTCCTGACTTTC. As protein: CASSQEIFSGANVLTF. V and J are TRBV3-1 and TRBJ2-6, with D unresolved. CDR1 and CDR2 from the germline V gene are LGHDT and YNNKEL (reference sequence). The CDR3 has 16 residues. V lost 0 bases and J 0 bases, leaving 6 bases between the germline ends.

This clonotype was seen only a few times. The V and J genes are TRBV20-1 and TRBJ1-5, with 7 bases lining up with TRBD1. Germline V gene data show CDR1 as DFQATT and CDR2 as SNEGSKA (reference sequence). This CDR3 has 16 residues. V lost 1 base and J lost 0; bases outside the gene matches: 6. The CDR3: CSARAVTGDSNQPQHF. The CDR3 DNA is TGCAGTGCTAGAGCAGTCACAGGGGATAGCAATCAGCCCCAGCATTTT.